A selection of T cell receptor beta chains follows, all from one sample in a study of blood T cells in healthy people across ages. Via MiXCR, TCRdb re-called the 5' RACE reads, giving one row per CDR3 protein. The data show over 700,000 distinct CDR3 sequences, approximately 25% seen once. The same data also went into a second study, on T cells of mothers and their children.

The specimen was blood. The receptors come from a boy between 5 and 17 years old in good health. Both conserved end residues are trimmed from each CDR3. Rows give clone size only sometimes, using once, few, many, or a class for an expanded clone.

TRBJ1-2	13	few	TRBV2	ASHPGTPANYGYT
TRBJ1-3	13	NA	TRBV5-1	ASSPVQGLGNTIY
NA	13	once	TRBV3-1	ASSQGQGVTYGQY
TRBJ2-2	12	NA	TRBV7-2	ASSFQGAPGELF
TRBJ1-1	11	NA	TRBV20-1	SAREPGSTEAF
TRBJ2-1	12	NA	TRBV12-3/TRBV12-4	ASRPGKPYNEQF
TRBJ2-2	12	NA	TRBV29-1	SVESPVDTGELF
TRBJ2-5	14	few	TRBV27	ASSRMGPNYQETQY
TRBJ1-1	12	NA	TRBV6-1	ASSVRGSGTEAF
TRBJ2-3	14	NA	TRBV13	ASSLGERELPDTQY
NA	12	NA	TRBV4-3	ASSPTGAWNEQY
TRBJ2-5	16	NA	TRBV28	ASRGLAAAKGFAETQY
NA	17	NA	TRBV24-1	ATSALTRDRGDARDEQF
TRBJ2-5	12	few	TRBV7-6	ASSLENEQETQY
TRBJ2-1	16	NA	TRBV12-3/TRBV12-4	ASSLIWDTEPTYNEQF
TRBJ2-5	15	NA	TRBV11-2	ASSSRDRVMGQETQY
TRBJ2-7	11	few	TRBV5-1	ASSRGGEREQY
TRBJ2-5	13	NA	TRBV7-2	ASSLIGGAPGTQY
TRBJ1-1	12	NA	TRBV29-1	SAPSAGQGTEAF
TRBJ1-1	11	NA	TRBV6-2/TRBV6-3	ASRMIMNTEAF
TRBJ1-1	10	NA	TRBV2	ATRVPNTEAF
TRBJ2-7	10	few	TRBV20-1	SASPRGWEQY
TRBJ2-3	9	few	TRBV14	ASSQEGRQY
TRBJ1-1	13	NA	TRBV6-1	ASSESPGAYTEAF
TRBJ2-1	9	many	TRBV29-1	SVEDSDPTF
TRBJ2-3	12	NA	TRBV6-5	ASSDGLVADTQY
TRBJ2-7	12	NA	TRBV6-5	ASSRGKSSYEQY
TRBJ2-6	12	few	TRBV6-4	ASSEDSGANVLT
TRBJ2-3	14	NA	TRBV13	ASSSWASGGTDTQY